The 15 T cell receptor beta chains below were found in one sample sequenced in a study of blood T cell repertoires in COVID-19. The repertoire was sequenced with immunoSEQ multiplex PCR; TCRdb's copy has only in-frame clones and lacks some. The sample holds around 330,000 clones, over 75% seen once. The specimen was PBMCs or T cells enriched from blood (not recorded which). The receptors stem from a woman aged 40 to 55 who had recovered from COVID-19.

CDR3 amino acids: CASSFRDRGGTGELFF. The DNA of the CDR3 is TGTGCCAGCAGCTTCCGGGACAGGGGTGGGACCGGGGAGCTGTTTTTT. The chain links TRBV5-5 to TRBJ2-2, with TRBD1 matching over 10 bases. V dropped 2 bases and J dropped 5; count of bases not matched to a gene: 6. There are 16 residues in the CDR3. The germline CDR1 and CDR2 sequences are SGHKS and YYEKEE (reference sequence).

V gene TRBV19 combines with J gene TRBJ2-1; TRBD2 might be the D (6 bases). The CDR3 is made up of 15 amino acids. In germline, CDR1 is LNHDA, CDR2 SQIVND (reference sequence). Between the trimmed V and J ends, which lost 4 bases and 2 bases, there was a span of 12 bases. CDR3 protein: CASSNQRATYNEQFF. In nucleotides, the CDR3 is TGTGCCAGTAGTAATCAGCGGGCGACCTACAATGAGCAGTTCTTC.

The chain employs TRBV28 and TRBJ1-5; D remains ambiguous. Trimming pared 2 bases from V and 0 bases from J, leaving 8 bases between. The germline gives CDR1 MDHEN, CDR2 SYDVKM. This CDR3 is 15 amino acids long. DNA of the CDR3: TGTGCCAGCAGTTTAGGTACATATAGCAATCAGCCCCAGCATTTT. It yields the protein CASSLGTYSNQPQHF. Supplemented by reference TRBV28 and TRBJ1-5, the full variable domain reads DVKVTQSSRYLVKRTGEKVFLECVQDMDHENMFWYRQDPGLGLRLIYFSYDVKMKEKGDIPEGYSVSREKKERFSLILESASTNQTSMYLCASSLGTYSNQPQHFGDGTRLSIL.

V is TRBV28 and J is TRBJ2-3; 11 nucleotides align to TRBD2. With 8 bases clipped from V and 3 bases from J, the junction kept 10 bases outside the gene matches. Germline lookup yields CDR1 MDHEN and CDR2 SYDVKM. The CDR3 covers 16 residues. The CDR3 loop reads CASRKGIAGGTDTQYF. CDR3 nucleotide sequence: TGTGCCAGCCGCAAGGGGATAGCGGGAGGGACAGATACGCAGTATTTT.

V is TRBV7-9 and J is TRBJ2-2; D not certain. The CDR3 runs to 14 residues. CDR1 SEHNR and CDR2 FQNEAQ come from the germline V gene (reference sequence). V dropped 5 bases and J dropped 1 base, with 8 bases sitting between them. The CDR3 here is CASSLTMNTGELFF. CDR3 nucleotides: TGTGCCAGCAGCCTAACTATGAACACCGGGGAGCTGTTTTTT.

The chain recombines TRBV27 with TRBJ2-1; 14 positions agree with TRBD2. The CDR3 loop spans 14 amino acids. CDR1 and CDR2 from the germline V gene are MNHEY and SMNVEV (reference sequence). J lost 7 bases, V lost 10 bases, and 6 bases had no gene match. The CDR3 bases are TGTGCCACCCGACTAGCGGGAGGGCTGAATGAGCAGTTCTTC. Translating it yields CATRLAGGLNEQFF.

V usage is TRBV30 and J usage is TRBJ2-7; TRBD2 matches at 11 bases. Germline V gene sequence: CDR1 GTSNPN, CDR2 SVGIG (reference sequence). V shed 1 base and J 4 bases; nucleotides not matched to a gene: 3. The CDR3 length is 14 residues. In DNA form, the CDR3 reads TGTGCCTGGAGTGGACTAGCGGGGACTTACGAGCAGTACTTC. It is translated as CAWSGLAGTYEQYF.

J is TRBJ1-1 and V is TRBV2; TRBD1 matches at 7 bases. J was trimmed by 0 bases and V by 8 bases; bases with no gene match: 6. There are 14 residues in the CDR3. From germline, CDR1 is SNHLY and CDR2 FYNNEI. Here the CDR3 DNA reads TGTGCCAGCCGGAGGACAGGCATGAACACTGAAGCTTTCTTT. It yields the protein CASRRTGMNTEAFF. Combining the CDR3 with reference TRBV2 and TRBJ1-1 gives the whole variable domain EPEVTQTPSHQVTQMGQEVILRCVPISNHLYFYWYRQILGQKVEFLVSFYNNEISEKSEIFDDQFSVERPDGSNFTLKIRSTKLEDSAMYFCASRRTGMNTEAFFGQGTRLTVV.

The CDR3 is CASSWHRDYGYTF. The CDR3 nucleotides read TGTGCCAGCAGTTGGCACAGGGACTATGGCTACACCTTC. The rearrangement uses TRBV12-3 or TRBV12-4 and TRBJ1-2; the D gene is possibly TRBD1 (6 bases). Trimming removed 4 bases from V and 3 bases from J, with 9 bases in between. The CDR3 loop spans 13 amino acids.

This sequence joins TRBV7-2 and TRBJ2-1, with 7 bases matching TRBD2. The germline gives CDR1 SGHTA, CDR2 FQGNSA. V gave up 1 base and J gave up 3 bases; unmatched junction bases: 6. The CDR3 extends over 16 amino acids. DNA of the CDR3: TGTGCCAGCAGCTTAGGGTCTGGCGGGGGCTACAATGAGCAGTTCTTC. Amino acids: CASSLGSGGGYNEQFF.

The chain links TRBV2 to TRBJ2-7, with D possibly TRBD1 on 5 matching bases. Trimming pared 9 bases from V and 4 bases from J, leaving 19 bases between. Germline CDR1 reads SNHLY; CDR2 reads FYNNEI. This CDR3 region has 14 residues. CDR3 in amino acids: CARQLGPGQYEQYF. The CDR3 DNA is TGTGCCAGACAACTGGGGCCGGGCCAATACGAGCAGTACTTC. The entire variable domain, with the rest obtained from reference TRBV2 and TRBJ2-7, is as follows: EPEVTQTPSHQVTQMGQEVILRCVPISNHLYFYWYRQILGQKVEFLVSFYNNEISEKSEIFDDQFSVERPDGSNFTLKIRSTKLEDSAMYFCARQLGPGQYEQYFGPGTRLTVT.

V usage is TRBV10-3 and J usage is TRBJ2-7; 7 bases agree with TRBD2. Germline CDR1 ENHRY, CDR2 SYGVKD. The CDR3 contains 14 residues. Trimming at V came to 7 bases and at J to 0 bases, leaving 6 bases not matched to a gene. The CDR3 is CAIKLGGSSYEQYF. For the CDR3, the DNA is TGTGCCATCAAGCTAGGCGGGAGCTCCTACGAGCAGTACTTC.

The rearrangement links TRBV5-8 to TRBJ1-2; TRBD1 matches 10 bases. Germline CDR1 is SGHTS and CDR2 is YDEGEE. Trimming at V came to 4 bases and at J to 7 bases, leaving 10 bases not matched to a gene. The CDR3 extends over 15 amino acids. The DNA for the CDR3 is TGTGCCAGCAGCGCCGGGACAGGGGAAGTTGGTGGCTACACCTTC. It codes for CASSAGTGEVGGYTF.

Written as DNA, the CDR3 is TGCAGTGCTAGTGCGGGATCCCCCTACGAGCAGTACTTC. It codes for CSASAGSPYEQYF. The rearrangement joins TRBV20-1 to TRBJ2-7, with D possibly TRBD2 on 6 matching bases. This CDR3 comprises 13 residues. Germline CDR1 reads DFQATT; CDR2 reads SNEGSKA (reference sequence). V shed 3 bases and J shed 2 bases, with 11 bases lying between them.

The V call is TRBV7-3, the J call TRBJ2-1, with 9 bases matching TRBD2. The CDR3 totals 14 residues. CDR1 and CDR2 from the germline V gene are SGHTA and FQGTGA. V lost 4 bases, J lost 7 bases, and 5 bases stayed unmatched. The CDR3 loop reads CASSSLAGLNEQFF. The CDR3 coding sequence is TGTGCCAGCAGCTCACTAGCGGGTTTAAATGAGCAGTTCTTC.